Here is one T cell receptor (beta chain) with its context. Its antigen is not known. This entry belongs to a study of T cell responses to AZD1222 COVID-19 vaccine. Measured with immunoSEQ multiplex PCR; TCRdb has only the in-frame clones, and not every one. The table has about 140,000 clones, around 92% seen once. Points from the study as a whole: Researchers report vaccine-associated CD4 TCRs spanning spike, with dominance at 160-218 and 743-854.

The CDR3 covers 15 residues. Looked up from germline, CDR1 is SGHAT and CDR2 is FQNNGV. Trimming cost V 4 bases and J 7 bases; bases outside gene matches: 11. The material was peripheral blood, obtained after recovery from COVID-19. This TCR was sampled from an adult who had recovered from COVID-19. The gene calls are TRBV11-2 and TRBJ2-7; TRBD1 aligns across 9 bases. CDR3 nucleotide sequence: TGTGCCAGCAGCTCACCGGGACAGGGTTTGGGGGAGCAGTACTTC. This gives the protein CASSSPGQGLGEQYF.